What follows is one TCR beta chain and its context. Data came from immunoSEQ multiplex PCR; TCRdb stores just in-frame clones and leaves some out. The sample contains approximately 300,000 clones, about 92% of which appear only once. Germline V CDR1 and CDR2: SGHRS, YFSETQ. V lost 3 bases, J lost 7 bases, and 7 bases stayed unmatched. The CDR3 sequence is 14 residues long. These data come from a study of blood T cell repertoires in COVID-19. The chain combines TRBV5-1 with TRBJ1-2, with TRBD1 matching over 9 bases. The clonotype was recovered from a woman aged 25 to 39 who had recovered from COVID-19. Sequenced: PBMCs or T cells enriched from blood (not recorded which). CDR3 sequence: CASSWGQGESGYTF. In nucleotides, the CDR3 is TGCGCCAGCAGCTGGGGACAGGGCGAAAGTGGCTACACCTTC.